The clone carrying this TCR beta chain was seen just once. Its specificity is unknown. This sample is part of a study of stem cell transplantation in POMP-related autoinflammatory disease. The CDR3 sequence is 15 residues long. Germline V lookup: CDR1 MNHNS, CDR2 SASEGT. The junction had 8 bases not matched to a gene; V was cut back by 5 bases and J by 3 bases. The data were produced by immunoSEQ multiplex PCR, yet TCRdb's version contains in-frame clones alone and is incomplete. Of more than 25,000 clones listed, about 91% were seen once; the top ten hold 0.6% to 0.75%. Study conclusions and caveats: Fewer unique TRB V-J gene pairings were identified in patients with PRAID.

The specimen was CD4+ T cells from PBMCs, collected before stem cell transplantation. The sequence was obtained from a human donor with POMP-related autoinflammation and immune dysregulation (PRAID). V gene TRBV6-1 combines with J gene TRBJ2-7; 9 bases line up with TRBD2. As DNA, the CDR3 is TGTGCCAGCAGTCTTCTAGCGGGACCGCTCTACGAGCAGTACTTC. Translating gives CASSLLAGPLYEQYF.